This T cell receptor (beta chain) was sequenced in a study of blood T cell repertoires in COVID-19. Study overall: Samples taken during acute and convalescent COVID-19 were collected in the United States, Italy and Spain.

This CDR3 is built from 13 residues. Trimming took off 4 bases at V and 5 bases at J, with 7 bases between the two ends. CDR1 is KGHDR and CDR2 is SFDVKD in the germline V gene. TCRdb's table, derived via immunoSEQ multiplex PCR, lists solely in-frame clones and lacks some. The repertoire holds about 57,000 clones, with about 80% as singletons. V and J are TRBV24-1 and TRBJ2-2; D gene unclear. The TCR was taken from an older woman with acute or convalescent COVID-19. The sequencing sample was made of peripheral blood. The CDR3 spells CATSDPRTGELFF. The CDR3 DNA reads TGTGCCACCAGTGACCCCCGGACCGGGGAGCTGTTTTTT.